This T cell receptor beta chain was sequenced in a study of blood T cell repertoires in COVID-19. Study at large: Sample material is recorded as cDNA or gDNA derived from T cells, B-cell-depleted T cells, or PBMCs.

V was shortened by 8 bases and J by 3 bases, with 14 bases between the two germline ends. The CDR3 length is 14 residues. Germline V gene lookup returns CDR1 LNHDA and CDR2 SQIVND (reference sequence). This table comes from immunoSEQ multiplex PCR, and its TCRdb copy is limited to in-frame clones, with some not included. The top ten clones hold about a tenth of a sample with under 200,000 clones, 85% to 90% of them seen once. The receptor's source is a woman in her seventies with COVID-19, enrolled during active disease. Input material: peripheral blood. V is TRBV19 and J is TRBJ1-5; a weak D match, TRBD1 (5 bases). CDR3 sequence: CASRLAGFNQPQHF. The CDR3 nucleotides read TGTGCCAGTCGTTTAGCAGGGTTCAATCAGCCCCAGCATTTT.